The next 12 T cell receptor beta chains were all read from a single sample in a study of CD8+ T cells in alopecia areata (dated by TCRdb to 2017 to 2018). Reading the label with the study, this specimen's time point is: about 5 months on oral tofacitinib. Sample treatment or condition, as interpreted from the label and publication: oral pan-JAK inhibitor, 5-10 mg twice daily. Library method: the immunoSEQ multiplex PCR assay. To provide template for TCR sequencing, every sample had RNA extracted and reverse transcribed into cDNA. The immuneACCESS repertoire file appears here via TCRdb, limited to in-frame rearrangements. These files lack a portion of the clones; in checked studies, under half of the deficit traces to unresolved V genes, and the cause of the others is not known. For this sample there are approximately 190,000 clones; 55% to 75% appear just once. The ten largest clones capture roughly 5% of the sample.

Sample: CD4+ T cells sorted from blood, taken at week 24, from a patient treated with tofacitinib. These receptors all stem from a human donor with alopecia areata.

This chain uses TRBV7-2 with TRBJ1-1; D uncertain. V was pared by 5 bases and J by 1 base, with 11 bases between. CDR3 length: 14 residues. Looked up from germline, CDR1 is SGHTA and CDR2 is FQGNSA. The CDR3 DNA reads as TGTGCCAGCAGCCCCAGCCCGGGGAACACTGAAGCTTTCTTT. Translating it yields CASSPSPGNTEAFF.

A single count supports this clone. CDR3 sequence (DNA): TGTGCCTGGAGTGTACGACCAACCTACGAGCAGTACTTC. It is translated as CAWSVRPTYEQYF. The chain joins TRBV30 to TRBJ2-7; no firm D call. Germline assignment: CDR1 GTSNPN and CDR2 SVGIG (reference sequence). The V end was cut by 0 bases, the J end by 2 bases, with 8 bases between. The CDR3 runs to 13 residues.

The chain joins TRBV5-4 to TRBJ2-7, with a weak D call TRBD2 (5 bases). With 3 bases removed from V and 2 bases from J, the gap between germline ends came to 12 bases. Germline V lookup: CDR1 SGHNT, CDR2 YYREEE (reference sequence). This CDR3 spans 14 amino acids. The CDR3 loop is CASSSRGSTYEQYF. The CDR3 DNA follows: TGTGCCAGCAGCTCCCGAGGGTCCACCTACGAGCAGTACTTC.

The chain has TRBV4-3 and TRBJ2-7, with 7 bases aligning to TRBD1. Germline loops: CDR1 LGHNA, CDR2 YSLEER. Losses at the gene ends were 3 bases for V and 7 bases for J; bases not matched to a gene: 12. This CDR3 contains 15 residues. As DNA, the CDR3 is TGCGCCAGCAGCCAGATATTACAGGGGTCCAGGGAGCAGTACTTC. Translated, it gives CASSQILQGSREQYF.

This clone was counted a few times. Other DNA sequences in the same sample also yield this CDR3. The chain joins TRBV11-2 to TRBJ2-3, with D hard to call. Germline V gives CDR1 SGHAT, CDR2 FQNNGV. V was shortened by 2 bases and J by 3 bases, with 3 bases between the two germline ends. The CDR3 extends over 12 amino acids. CDR3 region: CASSLITDTQYF. The CDR3 DNA follows: TGTGCCAGCAGCTTAATTACAGATACGCAGTATTTT. Based on the CDR3 plus reference TRBV11-2 and TRBJ2-3, the full variable domain is EAGVAQSPRYKIIEKRQSVAFWCNPISGHATLYWYQQILGQGPKLLIQFQNNGVVDDSQLPKDRFSAERLKGVDSTLKIQPAKLEDSAVYLCASSLITDTQYFGPGTRLTVL.

The chain is built from TRBV23-1 and TRBJ1-1; D is undetermined. TRBV23-1 is an ORF, with its function uncertain. V lost 3 bases, J lost 5 bases, and 10 bases lay in between. This CDR3 spans 13 amino acids. This CDR3 is CASSHPLGTEAFF. DNA for the CDR3: TGCGCCAGCAGTCACCCGCTCGGAACTGAAGCTTTCTTT.

Here the CDR3 reads CASSLAANYGYTF. For the CDR3, the DNA is TGCGCCAGCAGCTTGGCGGCTAACTATGGCTACACCTTC. The chain uses TRBV5-1 and TRBJ1-2; D unclear. Trimming removed 0 bases from V and 0 bases from J, with 3 bases in between. CDR1 SGHRS and CDR2 YFSETQ come from the germline V gene. The CDR3 loop spans 13 amino acids. The complete variable domain, with remaining parts taken from reference TRBV5-1 and TRBJ1-2, reads KAGVTQTPRYLIKTRGQQVTLSCSPISGHRSVSWYQQTPGQGLQFLFEYFSETQRNKGNFPGRFSGRQFSNSRSEMNVSTLELGDSALYLCASSLAANYGYTFGSGTRLTVV.

This sequence joins TRBV9 and TRBJ2-3; D gene uncertain. Germline assignment: CDR1 SGDLS and CDR2 YYNGEE. The germline V and J ends were trimmed by 4 bases and 9 bases, with 12 bases remaining between them. This CDR3 has 12 residues. Here the CDR3 reads CASSPLLETQYF. The DNA for the CDR3 is TGTGCCAGCAGCCCCCTGCTTGAAACGCAGTATTTT.

This sequence joins TRBV5-1 and TRBJ1-5; D call uncertain. In germline, CDR1 is SGHRS, CDR2 YFSETQ. V lost 0 bases and J 4 bases, leaving 5 bases between the germline ends. The CDR3 extends over 13 amino acids. The CDR3 spells CASSLGRNQPQHF. CDR3 sequence (DNA): TGCGCCAGCAGCTTGGGAAGGAATCAGCCCCAGCATTTT.

This sequence joins TRBV7-2 and TRBJ2-5; D is perhaps TRBD1 (5 bases). Germline CDR1 reads SGHTA; CDR2 reads FQGNSA. The V end was cut by 1 base, the J end by 3 bases, with 6 bases between. CDR3 length: 13 residues. CDR3 coding DNA: TGTGCCAGCAGCTTAGACAGGAAAGAGACCCAGTACTTC. The encoded protein is CASSLDRKETQYF.

The chain is built from TRBV7-3 and TRBJ2-1; TRBD2 might be the D (6 bases). The V gene lost 5 bases and the J gene lost 5 bases, with 13 bases spanning the gap. The CDR3 spans 14 residues. CDR1 and CDR2 (germline): SGHTA, FQGTGA. The CDR3 DNA reads TGTGCCAGCAGCCGTCAGGGAGGTGACAATGAGCAGTTCTTC. Protein product: CASSRQGGDNEQFF.

The chain employs TRBV27 and TRBJ1-5, with D maybe TRBD1 (6 bases). CDR3 length equals 15 residues. V lost 4 bases and J lost 1, with 11 bases in between. CDR1 and CDR2 from the germline V gene are MNHEY and SMNVEV (reference sequence). The CDR3 is CASSYTGTSNQPQHF. The CDR3, as DNA: TGTGCCAGCAGTTACACTGGGACAAGCAATCAGCCCCAGCATTTT.